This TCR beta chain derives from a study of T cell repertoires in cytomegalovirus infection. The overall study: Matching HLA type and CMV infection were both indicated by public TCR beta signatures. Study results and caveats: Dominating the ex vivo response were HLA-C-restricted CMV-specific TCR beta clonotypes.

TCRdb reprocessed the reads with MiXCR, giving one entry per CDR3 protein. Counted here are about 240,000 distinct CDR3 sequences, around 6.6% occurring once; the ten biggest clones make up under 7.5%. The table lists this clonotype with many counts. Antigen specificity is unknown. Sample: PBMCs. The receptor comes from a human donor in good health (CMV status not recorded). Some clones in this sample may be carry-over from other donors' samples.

For the CDR3, the DNA is TGCAGCGCCGGACAGAACTCCTACGAGCAGTACTTC. Protein: CSAGQNSYEQYF. The chain links TRBV29-1 to TRBJ2-7; D is perhaps TRBD1 (6 bases). Germline V gene lookup returns CDR1 SQVTM and CDR2 ANQGSEA. Trimming stripped 7 bases from V and 0 bases from J, with 10 bases between. This CDR3 is built from 12 residues.